This T cell receptor (beta chain) was identified during a study of blood T cells in healthy people across ages (dated by TCRdb to the mid-2010s). Study-level background: In model experiments, template switching captured about one uniquely barcoded TCR beta cDNA molecule for every two T cells. To avoid experimental bias, donors of different ages were distributed randomly across sequencing lanes. For two donors (one aged 18 to 30 and one aged 80 or older), the study analyzed two additional independent replicas of 1 million unique cDNA reads from the same blood draw. To track age-related changes in TCR beta repertoire diversity, the study relied on deep sequencing normalized with unique cDNA molecular identifiers. The donors were divided into four age groups: young (average roughly 15 years), middle-aged (almost 40), aged (about 56) and long-lived (around 87).

Receptors were amplified or captured by 5' RACE. For sequencing, an Illumina HiSeq 2500 was employed. A second about 7 to 11 cycle PCR used a sample-barcoded 5' primer and a J-beta primer mix. A template-switch 5' adaptor carrying 12 random nucleotides introduced a unique molecular identifier onto each TCR beta cDNA molecule. Each sample yielded at least 3 million CDR3-containing paired-end reads. All of the RNA was converted into first-strand cDNA using the Mint cDNA synthesis kit, with a TRBC-specific oligonucleotide serving as the primer. After uracil-DNA glycosylase treatment, a first 18-cycle PCR used universal primers M1SS and BC2_uni_R on all cDNA. From the authors' description of their analysis: Normalization of each sample was performed by random selection of 1 million high-quality reads, each carrying a distinct molecular identifier. Reads sharing molecular identifiers were discarded rather than binned into consensus sequences. MiTCR, run with a Q25 quality threshold and the strictest error-elimination algorithm, handled CDR3 identification, clonotype clustering and error correction. A nonparametric unseen species model using Euler transformation provided a lower-bound estimate of total TCR beta diversity. TCRdb reprocessed the public reads (quality trimming at Q25 with fastp, clone calling with MiXCR) and kept in-frame beta chains. When rows share a CDR3 protein, they turn into one entry using the most common DNA and genes. What appears here as the V and J calls and clone size reflects TCRdb's work, not the paper's. The sample table holds hundreds of thousands of distinct CDR3 sequences, of which around two fifths were seen once. The ten largest clones take up about 32% of the sample.

What the study reported, not specific to this receptor: Estimates of total diversity based on one million sequenced T cells were regarded as lower bounds and as underestimates. The CMV infection status of donors was not known, potentially confounding age-related changes in expanded clonotypes. Conclusive comparison of naive and antigen-experienced compartments was prevented by the profiling of bulk unsorted PBMCs. There was a strong correlation between observed TCR beta diversity and the percentage of naive T cells measured by flow cytometry. As age increased, observed TCR beta diversity per million T cells dropped in a roughly linear way, and a significant reduction was already evident by age approximately 40. Compared with the aged group, the long-lived group had more naive CD4+ T cells, fewer expanded clones and increased TCR diversity, suggesting age selection.

Trimming costs V 6 bases and J 2 bases, and their ends lie 17 bases apart. CDR1 SGHVS and CDR2 FQNEAQ are derived from the germline V gene. The CDR3 spans 15 residues, from the cysteine through the phenylalanine. Just CDR3 DNA is preserved here, 45 bases in frame from base 1. The donors were around 39 Caucasian individuals from Russia, aged 6 to 90 years, who were systemically healthy. About 9.6 milliliters of peripheral blood were collected from each donor into EDTA-treated Vacutainer tubes. Ficoll-Paque density-gradient centrifugation was used to isolate PBMCs, with at least 7 million obtained per sample. Trizol reagent was used to extract total RNA from PBMCs, with at least 5.5 micrograms per sample. For every donor, an aliquot of PBMCs went through flow cytometry to measure the percentages of naive CD45RAhigh/CD27high T cells. Ten or more counts support this clonotype. The target of this receptor is not known. It has no much larger one-base neighbor in the sample; base qualities were not kept.

Material for sequencing was blood. The sequence derives from an elderly man in good health. Rearrangement joined TRBV7-8 to TRBJ2-7, with the identity of the D gene unclear. The DNA is TGTGCCAGCAGGCCCCCTGGAAGCCTCACCTACGAGCAGTACTTC. Protein translation: CASRPPGSLTYEQYF.